This passage covers 10 T cell receptor beta chains from one sample sequenced in a study of beta chain features in type 1 diabetes. The investigators reverse transcribed all of the isolated RNA, so they sequenced expressed TCRB transcripts. Clones were sequenced by immunoSEQ multiplex PCR, and TCRdb holds only the in-frame ones, with some missing. The repertoire holds about 370,000 clones, with approximately 16% as singletons. Sequenced: naive CD4+ T cells from blood. The receptors here all came from a woman aged 18-30 years in good health.

The gene calls are TRBV7-9 and TRBJ2-7; 7 nucleotides match TRBD2. Trimming at V came to 0 bases and at J to 0 bases, leaving 14 bases not matched to a gene. Germline V CDR1 and CDR2: SEHNR, FQNEAQ (reference sequence). The CDR3 has 19 residues. The CDR3 DNA is TGTGCCAGCAGCTTAGCTGGGCCCACAACTAGCGCCGGCTCCTACGAGCAGTACTTC. As protein: CASSLAGPTTSAGSYEQYF.

The chain joins TRBV27 to TRBJ2-3; 10 bases align to TRBD1. CDR3 length equals 15 residues. Germline lookup yields CDR1 MNHEY and CDR2 SMNVEV (reference sequence). The trim removed 6 bases at V and 6 bases at J, leaving 9 bases unmatched. CDR3 in DNA: TGTGCCAGCAGGGGACAGGGGACATGGCCCGATACGCAGTATTTT. Amino acid sequence: CASRGQGTWPDTQYF.

This clone was detected a few times. V usage is TRBV14 and J usage is TRBJ2-5; the D is unclear. The CDR3 totals 14 residues. V was clipped by 8 bases and J by 2 bases, with 15 bases between them. Germline V gene lookup returns CDR1 SGHDN and CDR2 FVKESK. CDR3 sequence: CASRSFRIQETQYF. CDR3 sequence (DNA): TGTGCCAGCCGCTCCTTCAGGATTCAAGAGACCCAGTACTTC.

There are a few counts of this clone. The V call is TRBV7-2, the J call TRBJ1-1, with TRBD1 matching over 7 bases. Germline assignment: CDR1 SGHTA and CDR2 FQGNSA. V lost 2 bases, J lost 1 base, and 4 bases stayed unmatched. The CDR3 spans 15 residues. The CDR3 nucleotides read TGTGCCAGCAGCTTACGGACAGGAGGGAACACTGAAGCTTTCTTT. This codes for CASSLRTGGNTEAFF. The whole variable domain, filled in from reference TRBV7-2 and TRBJ1-1, reads GAGVSQSPSNKVTEKGKDVELRCDPISGHTALYWYRQSLGQGLEFLIYFQGNSAPDKSGLPSDRFSAERTGGSVSTLTIQRTQQEDSAVYLCASSLRTGGNTEAFFGQGTRLTVV.

The chain links TRBV19 to TRBJ2-1; D possibly corresponds to TRBD2 (5 bases). Germline V gene lookup returns CDR1 LNHDA and CDR2 SQIVND (reference sequence). V lost 6 bases and J 1 base, leaving 13 bases between the germline ends. The CDR3 runs 15 residues. DNA of the CDR3: TGTGCCAGTAGCATGGCGGGTCGGTCCTACAATGAGCAGTTCTTC. Translating it yields CASSMAGRSYNEQFF. The full variable domain, rest sourced from reference TRBV19 and TRBJ2-1, is DGGITQSPKYLFRKEGQNVTLSCEQNLNHDAMYWYRQDPGQGLRLIYYSQIVNDFQKGDIAEGYSVSREKKESFPLTVTSAQKNPTAFYLCASSMAGRSYNEQFFGPGTRLTVL.

Points on this clone: A read error may account for a junction end that differs from germline. This chain connects TRBV29-1 to TRBJ1-4; maybe TRBD1 (6 bases). The germline gives CDR1 SQVTM, CDR2 ANQGSEA. The CDR3 is made up of 14 amino acids. The CDR3: CSVEVQGVGEKLFF. The CDR3 DNA follows: TGCAGCGTAGAAGTACAGGGCGTAGGTGAAAAACTGTTTTTT.

The chain recombines TRBV25-1 with TRBJ2-1, with TRBD2 matching 14 bases. Per germline, CDR1 MGHDK and CDR2 SYGVNS. The V gene end was trimmed by 4 bases and the J gene end by 13 bases; junction bases not matched to a gene: 15. The CDR3 has 17 residues. The DNA of the CDR3 is TGTGCCAGCAGTGCTAAGGAGGGACTAGCGGGAGCCGAACAACAGTTCTTC. Translating it yields CASSAKEGLAGAEQQFF.

This chain uses TRBV5-6 with TRBJ2-2; 8 bases are shared with TRBD2. V lost 3 bases, J lost 4 bases, and 8 bases stayed unmatched. This CDR3 is 16 amino acids long. Germline CDR1 and CDR2: SGHDT and YYEEEE. CDR3 in DNA: TGTGCCAGCAGCTACGGGGGGGAGGGCAGCACCGGGGAGCTGTTTTTT. Its translation is CASSYGGEGSTGELFF.

V is TRBV6-1 and J is TRBJ1-5, with D possibly matching TRBD1 (5 bases). The germline V and J ends were trimmed by 2 bases and 11 bases, with 10 bases remaining between them. In germline, CDR1 is MNHNS, CDR2 SASEGT. The CDR3 contains 12 residues. CDR3 nucleotide sequence: TGTGCCAGCAGTGAACCAGGGCCGACCCAGCATTTT. Translating it yields CASSEPGPTQHF.

The V gene is TRBV28, the J gene TRBJ1-5; 10 bases align to TRBD1. The CDR3 loop spans 15 amino acids. Germline V lookup: CDR1 MDHEN, CDR2 SYDVKM. Trimming at V came to 5 bases and at J to 15 bases, leaving 16 bases not matched to a gene. DNA for the CDR3: TGTGCCAGCAGTCACTACGGGACAGGGGCAAGTAGAGGGCATTTT. It yields the protein CASSHYGTGASRGHF.